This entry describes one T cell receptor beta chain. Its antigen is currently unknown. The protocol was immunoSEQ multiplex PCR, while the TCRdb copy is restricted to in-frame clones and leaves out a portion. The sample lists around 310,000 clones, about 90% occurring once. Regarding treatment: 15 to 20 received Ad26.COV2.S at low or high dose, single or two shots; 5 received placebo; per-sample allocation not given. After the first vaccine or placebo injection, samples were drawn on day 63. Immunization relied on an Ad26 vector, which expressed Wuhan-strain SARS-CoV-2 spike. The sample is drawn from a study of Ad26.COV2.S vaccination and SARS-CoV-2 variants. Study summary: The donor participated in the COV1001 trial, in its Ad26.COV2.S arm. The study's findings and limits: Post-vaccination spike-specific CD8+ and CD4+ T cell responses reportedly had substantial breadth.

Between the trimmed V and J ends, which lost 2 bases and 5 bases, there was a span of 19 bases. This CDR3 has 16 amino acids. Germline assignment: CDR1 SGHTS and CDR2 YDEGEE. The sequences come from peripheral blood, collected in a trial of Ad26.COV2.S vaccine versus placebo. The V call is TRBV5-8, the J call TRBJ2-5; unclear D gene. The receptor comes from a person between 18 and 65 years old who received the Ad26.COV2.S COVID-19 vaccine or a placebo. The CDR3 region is CASSFLSPVGSETQYF. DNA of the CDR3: TGTGCCAGCAGCTTTCTTTCTCCCGTCGGATCGGAGACCCAGTACTTC.